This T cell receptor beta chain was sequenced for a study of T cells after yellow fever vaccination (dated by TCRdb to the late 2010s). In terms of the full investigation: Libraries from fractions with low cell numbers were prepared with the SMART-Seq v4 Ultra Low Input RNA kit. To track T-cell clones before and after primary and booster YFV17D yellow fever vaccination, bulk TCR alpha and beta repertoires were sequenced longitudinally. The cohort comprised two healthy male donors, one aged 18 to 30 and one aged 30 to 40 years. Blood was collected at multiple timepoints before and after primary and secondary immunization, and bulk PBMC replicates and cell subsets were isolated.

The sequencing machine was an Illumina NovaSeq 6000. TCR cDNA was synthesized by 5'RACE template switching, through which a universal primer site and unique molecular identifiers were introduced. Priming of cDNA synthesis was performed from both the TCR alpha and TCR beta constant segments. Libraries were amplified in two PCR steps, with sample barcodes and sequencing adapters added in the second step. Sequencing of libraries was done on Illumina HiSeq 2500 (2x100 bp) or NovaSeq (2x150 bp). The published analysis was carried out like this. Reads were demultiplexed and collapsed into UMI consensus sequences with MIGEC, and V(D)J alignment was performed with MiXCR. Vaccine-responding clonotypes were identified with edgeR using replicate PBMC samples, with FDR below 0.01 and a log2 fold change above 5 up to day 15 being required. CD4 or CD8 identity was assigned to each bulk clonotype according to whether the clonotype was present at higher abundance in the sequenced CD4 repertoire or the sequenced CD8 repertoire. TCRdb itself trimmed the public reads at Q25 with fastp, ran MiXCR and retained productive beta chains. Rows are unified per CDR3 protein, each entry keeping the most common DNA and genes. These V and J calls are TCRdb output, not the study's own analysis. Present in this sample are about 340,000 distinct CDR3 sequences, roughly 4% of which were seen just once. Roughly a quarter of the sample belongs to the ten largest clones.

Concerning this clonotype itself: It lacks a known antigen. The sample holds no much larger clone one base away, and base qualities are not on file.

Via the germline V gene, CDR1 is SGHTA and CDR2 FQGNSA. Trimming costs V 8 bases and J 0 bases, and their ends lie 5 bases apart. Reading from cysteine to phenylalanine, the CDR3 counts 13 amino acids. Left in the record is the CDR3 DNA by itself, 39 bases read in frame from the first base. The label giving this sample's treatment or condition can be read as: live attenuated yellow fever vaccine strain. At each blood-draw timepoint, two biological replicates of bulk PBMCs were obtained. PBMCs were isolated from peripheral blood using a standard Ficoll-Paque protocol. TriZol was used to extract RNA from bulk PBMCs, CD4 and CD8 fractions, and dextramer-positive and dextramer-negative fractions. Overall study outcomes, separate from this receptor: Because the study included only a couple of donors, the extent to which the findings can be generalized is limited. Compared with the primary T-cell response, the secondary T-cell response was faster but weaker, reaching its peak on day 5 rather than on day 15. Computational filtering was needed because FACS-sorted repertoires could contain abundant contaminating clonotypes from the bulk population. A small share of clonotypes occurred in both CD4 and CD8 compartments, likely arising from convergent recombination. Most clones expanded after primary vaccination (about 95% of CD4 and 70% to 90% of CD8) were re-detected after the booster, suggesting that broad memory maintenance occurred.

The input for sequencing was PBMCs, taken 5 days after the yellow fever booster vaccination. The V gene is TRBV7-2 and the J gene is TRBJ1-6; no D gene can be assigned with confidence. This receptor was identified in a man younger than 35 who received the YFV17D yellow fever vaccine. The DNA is TGTGCCAGCGAGAGCTCCTATAATTCACCCCTCCACTTT. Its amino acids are CASESSYNSPLHF.